This is a list of T cell receptor beta chains from one sample in a study of cytomegalovirus exposure and HLA in healthy donors. Sequencing used immunoSEQ multiplex PCR; TCRdb keeps in-frame clones, though not all of them. The sample shows 110,000 to 150,000 clones, around four fifths of them seen only once. Material for sequencing was PBMCs. These receptors all stem from a boy aged 2 to 10 in good health and CMV-seronegative. The CDR3 runs from the conserved cysteine through the conserved F or W. The order of the fields is D gene, clone size, CDR3 length, J gene, V gene, CDR3 DNA, CDR3 protein. A D gene is named only where the DNA matches it firmly. For some rows the clone size is stated as once, few or many, or as a class when expanded; others skip it.

D gene: -
clone size: -
CDR3 length: 16
J gene: TRBJ2-2
V gene: TRBV19
CDR3 DNA: TGTGCCAGTAGTCTCCCCAAGGGGCTTAACACCGGGGAGCTGTTTTTT
CDR3 protein: CASSLPKGLNTGELFF

D gene: TRBD1
clone size: -
CDR3 length: 14
J gene: TRBJ2-5
V gene: TRBV10-2
CDR3 DNA: TGCGCCAGCAGTGAGAAGGGGACAGAAGAGACCCAGTACTTC
CDR3 protein: CASSEKGTEETQYF

D gene: TRBD1
clone size: -
CDR3 length: 15
J gene: TRBJ2-7
V gene: TRBV6-1
CDR3 DNA: TGTGCCAGCAGTGAAGAGGGGACAGGGTCCTACGAGCAGTACTTC
CDR3 protein: CASSEEGTGSYEQYF

D gene: -
clone size: -
CDR3 length: 16
J gene: TRBJ1-3
V gene: TRBV15
CDR3 DNA: TGTGCCACCAGCAGAGATGGTAGAAACTCTGGAAACACCATATATTTT
CDR3 protein: CATSRDGRNSGNTIYF

D gene: -
clone size: -
CDR3 length: 14
J gene: TRBJ2-5
V gene: TRBV27
CDR3 DNA: TGTGCCAGCAGTTCGGTGGGGGCTCAAGAGACCCAGTACTTC
CDR3 protein: CASSSVGAQETQYF

D gene: TRBD1
clone size: -
CDR3 length: 16
J gene: TRBJ2-3
V gene: TRBV9
CDR3 DNA: TGTGCCAGCAGCGTCATGGGACAGGGCCTCACAGATACGCAGTATTTT
CDR3 protein: CASSVMGQGLTDTQYF

D gene: -
clone size: few
CDR3 length: 15
J gene: TRBJ2-2
V gene: TRBV6-4
CDR3 DNA: TGTGCCAGCAGTGACCAGGGTTGTGGGGCCGGGGAGCTGTTTTTT
CDR3 protein: CASSDQGCGAGELFF

D gene: -
clone size: medium-sized
CDR3 length: 13
J gene: TRBJ1-4
V gene: TRBV25-1
CDR3 DNA: TGTGCCAGCGAAAACGGACTTAATGAAAAACTGTTTTTT
CDR3 protein: CASENGLNEKLFF

D gene: TRBD1
clone size: -
CDR3 length: 16
J gene: TRBJ2-7
V gene: TRBV7-9
CDR3 DNA: TGTGCCAGCAGCTTTTCCCCGGGACAGTTATCCTACGAGCAGTACTTC
CDR3 protein: CASSFSPGQLSYEQYF

D gene: TRBD2
clone size: few
CDR3 length: 16
J gene: TRBJ2-1
V gene: TRBV4-2
CDR3 DNA: TGTGCCAGCAGCCTAAGGAGCGGGAGTGGATACAATGAGCAGTTCTTC
CDR3 protein: CASSLRSGSGYNEQFF

D gene: -
clone size: -
CDR3 length: 15
J gene: TRBJ1-5
V gene: TRBV6-1
CDR3 DNA: TGTGCCAGCAGTGATATGGGAACAGGGAGTCAGCCCCAGCATTTT
CDR3 protein: CASSDMGTGSQPQHF

D gene: -
clone size: -
CDR3 length: 15
J gene: TRBJ1-3
V gene: TRBV9
CDR3 DNA: TGTGCCAGCAGCGTAGAGGGGGGGCCTGGAAACACCATATATTTT
CDR3 protein: CASSVEGGPGNTIYF

D gene: TRBD1
clone size: -
CDR3 length: 16
J gene: TRBJ2-7
V gene: TRBV4-1
CDR3 DNA: TGCGCCAGCAGCCAAGAGAGGGGGACAGGGAACTACGAGCAGTACTTC
CDR3 protein: CASSQERGTGNYEQYF

D gene: -
clone size: -
CDR3 length: 13
J gene: TRBJ1-1
V gene: TRBV9
CDR3 DNA: TGTGCCAGCAGCGTGGACACGAACACTGAAGCTTTCTTT
CDR3 protein: CASSVDTNTEAFF

D gene: -
clone size: -
CDR3 length: 13
J gene: TRBJ1-5
V gene: TRBV7-2
CDR3 DNA: TGTGCCAGCAGCTTTTTAGTCTTGGAGCCCCAGCATTTT
CDR3 protein: CASSFLVLEPQHF

D gene: TRBD1
clone size: -
CDR3 length: 18
J gene: TRBJ1-2
V gene: TRBV29-1
CDR3 DNA: TGCAGCGTTGGCCCTTTTGGAGCCACGACAGGGAATAACTATGGCTACACCTTC
CDR3 protein: CSVGPFGATTGNNYGYTF

D gene: -
clone size: -
CDR3 length: 15
J gene: TRBJ2-7
V gene: TRBV9
CDR3 DNA: TGTGCCAGCAGCGTCTCGGAGGGGTACTTCTACGAGCAGTACTTC
CDR3 protein: CASSVSEGYFYEQYF

D gene: -
clone size: -
CDR3 length: 16
J gene: TRBJ2-3
V gene: TRBV9
CDR3 DNA: TGTGCCAGCAGCGTACGGTTCTCCGGGGATACAGATACGCAGTATTTT
CDR3 protein: CASSVRFSGDTDTQYF

D gene: -
clone size: -
CDR3 length: 13
J gene: TRBJ1-5
V gene: TRBV6-6
CDR3 DNA: TGTGCCAGCAGTTACTCGATTGGGAGGCCCCAGCATTTT
CDR3 protein: CASSYSIGRPQHF

D gene: -
clone size: few
CDR3 length: 14
J gene: TRBJ1-2
V gene: TRBV2
CDR3 DNA: TGTGCCAGCAGTGATAACGACGAGGGATATGGCTACACCTTC
CDR3 protein: CASSDNDEGYGYTF

D gene: -
clone size: once
CDR3 length: 15
J gene: TRBJ1-1
V gene: TRBV28
CDR3 DNA: TGTGCCAGCACCGATTCGGGGGGATTGGACACTGAAGCTTTCTTT
CDR3 protein: CASTDSGGLDTEAFF

D gene: TRBD1
clone size: -
CDR3 length: 14
J gene: TRBJ2-2
V gene: TRBV19
CDR3 DNA: TGTGCCAGTAGCATTGGGACAGCCCGCGGGGAGCTGTTTTTT
CDR3 protein: CASSIGTARGELFF

D gene: TRBD2
clone size: -
CDR3 length: 13
J gene: TRBJ2-7
V gene: TRBV27
CDR3 DNA: TGTGCCAGCAGTTTTGGACTAGCTGGCGAGCAGTACTTC
CDR3 protein: CASSFGLAGEQYF

D gene: -
clone size: -
CDR3 length: 13
J gene: TRBJ1-1
V gene: TRBV6-5
CDR3 DNA: TGTGCCAGCTCTCGGGGGAGATGGACTGAAGCTTTCTTT
CDR3 protein: CASSRGRWTEAFF

D gene: -
clone size: -
CDR3 length: 14
J gene: TRBJ1-1
V gene: TRBV7-9
CDR3 DNA: TGTGCCAGCAGCTTGAGCAACAGGGTCACTGAAGCTTTCTTT
CDR3 protein: CASSLSNRVTEAFF

D gene: -
clone size: -
CDR3 length: 17
J gene: TRBJ1-1
V gene: TRBV25-1
CDR3 DNA: TGTGCCAGCAGTGATTCCCCTCAGAACAGGGTAGGCGCTGAAGCTTTCTTT
CDR3 protein: CASSDSPQNRVGAEAFF

D gene: TRBD1
clone size: once
CDR3 length: 16
J gene: TRBJ1-2
V gene: TRBV6-1
CDR3 DNA: TGTGCCAGCAGTGGACAACTGGGACAGAAAAACTATGGCTACACCTTC
CDR3 protein: CASSGQLGQKNYGYTF

D gene: TRBD2
clone size: -
CDR3 length: 17
J gene: TRBJ2-1
V gene: TRBV25-1
CDR3 DNA: TGTGCCAGCAGTGAATATCTAGGACTAGCGGGTACCGGTGAGCAGTTCTTC
CDR3 protein: CASSEYLGLAGTGEQFF

D gene: TRBD1
clone size: -
CDR3 length: 18
J gene: TRBJ1-1
V gene: TRBV18
CDR3 DNA: TGTGCCAGCTCACCCCAACGACAGGGGCTGAGTGTAAACACTGAAGCTTTCTTT
CDR3 protein: CASSPQRQGLSVNTEAFF

D gene: TRBD2
clone size: -
CDR3 length: 15
J gene: TRBJ2-3
V gene: TRBV6-5
CDR3 DNA: TGTGCCAGCAGTTGGTCTAGCGGGAGGACAGATACGCAGTATTTT
CDR3 protein: CASSWSSGRTDTQYF

D gene: -
clone size: -
CDR3 length: 16
J gene: TRBJ1-5
V gene: TRBV28
CDR3 DNA: TGTGCCAGCAGTGGGGGCAGGGCCCTTAGCAATCAGCCCCAGCATTTT
CDR3 protein: CASSGGRALSNQPQHF

D gene: TRBD2
clone size: few
CDR3 length: 18
J gene: TRBJ2-7
V gene: TRBV4-3
CDR3 DNA: TGCGCCAGCAGCCAAGGGGGACTAGCGGGAGGCATGTCCTACGAGCAGTACTTC
CDR3 protein: CASSQGGLAGGMSYEQYF

D gene: -
clone size: -
CDR3 length: 16
J gene: TRBJ1-5
V gene: TRBV6-5
CDR3 DNA: TGTGCCAGCAGTTCATTCAGGGGCGTGGGGAATCAGCCCCAGCATTTT
CDR3 protein: CASSSFRGVGNQPQHF

D gene: -
clone size: -
CDR3 length: 15
J gene: TRBJ1-6
V gene: TRBV5-1
CDR3 DNA: TGCGCCAGCAGCTTGGTCAGCAGGTACAGTTCACCCCTCCACTTT
CDR3 protein: CASSLVSRYSSPLHF

D gene: -
clone size: -
CDR3 length: 17
J gene: TRBJ1-5
V gene: TRBV19
CDR3 DNA: TGTGCCAGTAGTATAGCCCGGGGTTGGACGGAGACACAGCCCCAGCATTTT
CDR3 protein: CASSIARGWTETQPQHF

D gene: TRBD1
clone size: -
CDR3 length: 14
J gene: TRBJ1-2
V gene: TRBV28
CDR3 DNA: TGTGCCAGCAGTCCCCGGACAGGGGCCTATGGCTACACCTTC
CDR3 protein: CASSPRTGAYGYTF

D gene: TRBD1
clone size: -
CDR3 length: 14
J gene: TRBJ2-4
V gene: TRBV4-1
CDR3 DNA: TGCGCCAGCAGCCAACTGACAGGGAAGGACATTCAGTACTTC
CDR3 protein: CASSQLTGKDIQYF

D gene: TRBD2
clone size: -
CDR3 length: 15
J gene: TRBJ2-5
V gene: TRBV7-2
CDR3 DNA: TGTGCCAGCAGCTTAACCGGGGGGGCCTATGAGACCCAGTACTTC
CDR3 protein: CASSLTGGAYETQYF

D gene: TRBD2
clone size: -
CDR3 length: 15
J gene: TRBJ2-7
V gene: TRBV9
CDR3 DNA: TGTGCCAGGGGGGAGGGCGGGGGGCCCTATTGTGAGCAGTACTTC
CDR3 protein: CARGEGGGPYCEQYF

D gene: -
clone size: -
CDR3 length: 15
J gene: TRBJ2-3
V gene: TRBV9
CDR3 DNA: TGTGCCAGCAGCGCGCGACATACTAGCACAGATACGCAGTATTTT
CDR3 protein: CASSARHTSTDTQYF

D gene: -
clone size: -
CDR3 length: 13
J gene: TRBJ2-1
V gene: TRBV28
CDR3 DNA: TGTGCCAGCAGTTTAGCCGCAGGGAATGAGCAGTTCTTC
CDR3 protein: CASSLAAGNEQFF

D gene: -
clone size: -
CDR3 length: 15
J gene: TRBJ2-5
V gene: TRBV11-1
CDR3 DNA: TGTGCCAGCAGCACCCACCGGGGGTACCAAGAGACCCAGTACTTC
CDR3 protein: CASSTHRGYQETQYF

D gene: TRBD1
clone size: -
CDR3 length: 17
J gene: TRBJ2-7
V gene: TRBV28
CDR3 DNA: TGTGCCAGCAGTTCGGGACAGGGTCCCACCAGCTCCTACGAGCAGTACTTC
CDR3 protein: CASSSGQGPTSSYEQYF

D gene: TRBD1
clone size: -
CDR3 length: 16
J gene: TRBJ1-2
V gene: TRBV9
CDR3 DNA: TGTGCCAGCAGCGTCCCTCTTGGGGGGCGAGGGGGCGGCTACACCTTC
CDR3 protein: CASSVPLGGRGGGYTF

D gene: TRBD2
clone size: -
CDR3 length: 16
J gene: TRBJ2-3
V gene: TRBV10-1
CDR3 DNA: TGCGCCAGCAGTGCAGGACTAGCGGGGGCCACAGATACGCAGTATTTT
CDR3 protein: CASSAGLAGATDTQYF

D gene: -
clone size: -
CDR3 length: 16
J gene: TRBJ2-7
V gene: TRBV7-6
CDR3 DNA: TGTGCCAGCAGCGCCGCGGGGGCACCGAGCTCCTACGAGCAGTACTTC
CDR3 protein: CASSAAGAPSSYEQYF

D gene: -
clone size: once
CDR3 length: 15
J gene: TRBJ1-6
V gene: TRBV5-1
CDR3 DNA: TGCGCCAGCAGCTTGGACAGTCCCGATAATTCACCCCTCCACTTT
CDR3 protein: CASSLDSPDNSPLHF